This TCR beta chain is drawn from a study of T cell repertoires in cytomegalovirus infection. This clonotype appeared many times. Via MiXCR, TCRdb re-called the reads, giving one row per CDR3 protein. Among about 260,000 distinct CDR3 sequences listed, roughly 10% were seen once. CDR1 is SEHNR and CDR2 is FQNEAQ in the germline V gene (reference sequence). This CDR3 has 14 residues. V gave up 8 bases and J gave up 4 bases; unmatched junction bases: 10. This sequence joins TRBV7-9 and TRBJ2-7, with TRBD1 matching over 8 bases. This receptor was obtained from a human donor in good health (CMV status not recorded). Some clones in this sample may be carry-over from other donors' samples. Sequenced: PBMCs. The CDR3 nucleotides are TGTGCCAGCGGGATGGGACAGGCTGAATACGAGCAGTACTTC. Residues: CASGMGQAEYEQYF. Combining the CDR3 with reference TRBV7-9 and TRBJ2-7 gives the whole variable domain DTGVSQNPRHKITKRGQNVTFRCDPISEHNRLYWYRQTLGQGPEFLTYFQNEAQLEKSRLLSDRFSAERPKGSFSTLEIQRTEQGDSAMYLCASGMGQAEYEQYFGPGTRLTVT.